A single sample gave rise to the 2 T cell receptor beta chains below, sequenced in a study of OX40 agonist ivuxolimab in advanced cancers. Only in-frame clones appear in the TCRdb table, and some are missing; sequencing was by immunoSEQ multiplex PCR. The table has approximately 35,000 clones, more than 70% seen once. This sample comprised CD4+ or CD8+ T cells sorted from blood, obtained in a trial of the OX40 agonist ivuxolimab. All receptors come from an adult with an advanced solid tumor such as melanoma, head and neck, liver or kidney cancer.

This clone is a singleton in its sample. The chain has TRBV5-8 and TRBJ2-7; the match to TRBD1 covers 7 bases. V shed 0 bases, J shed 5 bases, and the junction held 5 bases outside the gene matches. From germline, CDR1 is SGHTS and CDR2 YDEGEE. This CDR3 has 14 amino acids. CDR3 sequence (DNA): TGTGCCAGCAGCTTGGGACAGGGTAGGGACGAGCAGTACTTC. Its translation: CASSLGQGRDEQYF.

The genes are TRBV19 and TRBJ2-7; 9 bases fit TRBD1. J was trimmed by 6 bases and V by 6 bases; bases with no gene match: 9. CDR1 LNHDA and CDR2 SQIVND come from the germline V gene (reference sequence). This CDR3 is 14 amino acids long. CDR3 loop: CASSPGTGPVEQYF. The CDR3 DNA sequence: TGTGCCAGTAGCCCCGGGACAGGGCCCGTCGAGCAGTACTTC.